Below are 7 T cell receptor beta chains sequenced from a single sample in a study of a mutant IDH1 vaccine in newly diagnosed glioma. Only in-frame clones appear in the TCRdb table, and some are missing; sequencing was by immunoSEQ multiplex PCR. Among approximately 60,000 clones listed, roughly nine tenths were seen once. No antigens are known for them. Sample time point: week 35, safety follow-up. Every vaccination contained 300 ug of the mutant IDH1 20-mer peptide and was paired with topical imiquimod. The sequencing here drew on PBMCs, taken from a glioma patient whose treatment included an IDH1 peptide vaccine. Receptors were obtained from a man aged 35-49 years with glioma.

The chain employs TRBV29-1 and TRBJ2-7, with no clear D. The ends were cut back, 7 bases at V and 0 bases at J, with 10 bases in the middle. The CDR3 length is 12 residues. CDR1 and CDR2 (germline): SQVTM, ANQGSEA. This CDR3 is CSAYKSSYEQYF. In nucleotides, the CDR3 is TGCAGCGCCTACAAGAGCTCCTACGAGCAGTACTTC.

This chain links TRBV5-1 with TRBJ2-2, with D uncertain. The CDR3 totals 13 residues. V lost 9 bases, J lost 5 bases, and 14 bases lay in between. Germline-derived CDR1 and CDR2 are SGHRS and YFSETQ. The CDR3 region is CATRREVTGELFF. CDR3 in DNA: TGCGCCACCAGGAGAGAGGTAACCGGGGAGCTGTTTTTT.

The chain couples TRBV27 to TRBJ2-7; weak D call: TRBD1 (6 bases). CDR3 length: 13 residues. Looked up from germline, CDR1 is MNHEY and CDR2 is SMNVEV (reference sequence). Trimming took off 2 bases at V and 6 bases at J, with 11 bases between the two ends. The CDR3 loop reads CASSLIRGFEQYF. The CDR3 region has the DNA TGTGCCAGCAGTTTAATCAGGGGCTTCGAGCAGTACTTC.

In this sample, this clone turned up once. V and J are TRBV7-6 and TRBJ2-1, with a weak D call TRBD2 (6 bases). CDR1 is SGHVS, CDR2 FNYEAQ, per germline. V dropped 3 bases and J dropped 0 bases, with 21 bases sitting between them. This CDR3 is built from 19 residues. CDR3 amino acids: CASSFVAVNTHSSYNEQFF. CDR3 in DNA: TGTGCCAGCAGCTTTGTAGCGGTCAATACCCATAGCTCCTACAATGAGCAGTTCTTC.

This clone has a single count. V is TRBV6-5 and J is TRBJ2-3; D not resolved. Between the trimmed V and J ends, which lost 5 bases and 4 bases, there was a span of 10 bases. This CDR3 is 13 amino acids long. CDR1 is MNHEY and CDR2 is SVGAGI in the germline V gene. In DNA form, the CDR3 reads TGTGCCAGCAGTATAACTTCCTCAGATACGCAGTATTTT. Translation: CASSITSSDTQYF.

The V and J genes are TRBV15 and TRBJ1-4; 8 positions agree with TRBD1. This CDR3 contains 17 residues. The germline V gene encodes CDR1 LNHNV and CDR2 YYDKDF (reference sequence). V was clipped by 3 bases and J by 7 bases; unmatched bases: 13. The DNA of the CDR3 is TGTGCCACCAGCAGTGGGTCGCTCAGGGGGCGGGGTGAAAAACTGTTTTTT. Translating gives CATSSGSLRGRGEKLFF.

The rearrangement uses TRBV30 and TRBJ2-3; 7 bases are a match to TRBD1. CDR1 is GTSNPN, CDR2 SVGIG, per germline (reference sequence). J lost 3 bases, V lost 0 bases, and 3 bases had no gene match. CDR3 length: 14 residues. The CDR3 region is CAWSVQGPTDTQYF. In DNA, the CDR3 is TGTGCCTGGAGTGTACAGGGGCCTACAGATACGCAGTATTTT.